These 4 T cell receptor beta chains came from one sample sequenced in a study of beta chain features in type 1 diabetes. Since all of the isolated RNA was reverse transcribed, expressed TCRB transcripts were what got sequenced. Sequenced by immunoSEQ multiplex PCR; TCRdb stores in-frame clones only, minus some. Of under 350,000 clones in the sample, roughly 8% were seen once. Specimen: central memory CD4+ T cells from blood. The origin of the receptors is a woman in her late teens or twenties in good health.

The chain carries TRBV29-1 and TRBJ1-3; no definite D call. The CDR3 extends over 13 amino acids. The germline gives CDR1 SQVTM, CDR2 ANQGSEA. The CDR3 sequence is CSFRRLGGNTIYF. CDR3 DNA sequence: TGCAGTTTTCGGAGGCTCGGTGGAAACACCATATATTTT.

This clone showed up many times. The CDR3, as DNA: TGTGCCAGCAAAGACGCAGGGGTCCCTAATCAGCCCCAGCATTTT. Protein product: CASKDAGVPNQPQHF. This sequence joins TRBV2 and TRBJ1-5; TRBD1 is a possible D gene (6 bases). Germline CDR1 and CDR2: SNHLY and FYNNEI. Deletions cut 7 bases from V and 4 bases from J, with 17 bases between. The CDR3 sequence is 15 residues long.

The sample holds many counts of this clone. The rearrangement links TRBV29-1 to TRBJ2-1; D gene unclear. The CDR3 has 16 amino acids. Trimming left V 0 bases short and J 1 base short, with 13 bases between. The germline gives CDR1 SQVTM, CDR2 ANQGSEA. CDR3 in amino acids: CSVEDGGAESYNEQFF. In DNA, the CDR3 is TGCAGCGTTGAAGATGGTGGCGCGGAATCCTACAATGAGCAGTTCTTC.

This rearrangement joins TRBV28 to TRBJ2-3, with 10 bases aligning to TRBD1. The CDR3 consists of 15 residues. Germline-derived CDR1 and CDR2 are MDHEN and SYDVKM. V dropped 6 bases and J dropped 6; count of bases not matched to a gene: 9. Written as DNA, the CDR3 is TGTGCCAGCAGGCCGATGGGACAGGGGCGGGATACGCAGTATTTT. Encoded protein: CASRPMGQGRDTQYF.